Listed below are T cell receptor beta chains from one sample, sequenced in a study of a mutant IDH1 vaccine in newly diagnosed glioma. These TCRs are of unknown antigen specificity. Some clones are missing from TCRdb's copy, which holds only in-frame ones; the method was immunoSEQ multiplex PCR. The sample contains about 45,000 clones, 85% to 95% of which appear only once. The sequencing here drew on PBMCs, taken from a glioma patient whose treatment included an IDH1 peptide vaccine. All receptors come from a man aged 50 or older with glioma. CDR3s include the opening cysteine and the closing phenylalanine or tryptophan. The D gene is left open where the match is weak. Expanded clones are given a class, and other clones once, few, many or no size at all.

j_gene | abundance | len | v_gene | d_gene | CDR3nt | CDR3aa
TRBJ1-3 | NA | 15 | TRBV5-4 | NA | TGTGCCAGCAGCTTGGGGGGCAAGTCTGGAAACACCATATATTTT | CASSLGGKSGNTIYF
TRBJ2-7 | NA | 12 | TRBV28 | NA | TGTGCCAGCAGTGGCTCGACCTACGAGCAGTACTTC | CASSGSTYEQYF
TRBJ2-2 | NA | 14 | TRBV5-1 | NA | TGCGCCAGCAGCCCACGACTGAACACCGGGGAGCTGTTTTTT | CASSPRLNTGELFF
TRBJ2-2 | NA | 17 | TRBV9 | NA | TGTGCCAGCAGCGTAGCTTCCGGGGCACGGACCACCGGGGAGCTGTTTTTT | CASSVASGARTTGELFF
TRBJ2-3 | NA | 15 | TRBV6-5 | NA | TGTGCCAGCAGTACCCGACTGATTAGCACAGATACGCAGTATTTT | CASSTRLISTDTQYF
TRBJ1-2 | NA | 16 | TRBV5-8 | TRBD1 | TGTGCCAGCAGCCGCCCCGGCACAGGGGGGGGCTATGGCTACACCTTC | CASSRPGTGGGYGYTF
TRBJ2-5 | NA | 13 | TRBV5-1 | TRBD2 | TGCGCCAGCAGCCGGGGGGTTTCCGAGACCCAGTACTTC | CASSRGVSETQYF
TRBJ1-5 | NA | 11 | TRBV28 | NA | TGTGCCAGCAGTTTGGGAGGGCCCCAGCATTTT | CASSLGGPQHF
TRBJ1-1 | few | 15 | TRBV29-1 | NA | TGCAGCGTTGATAGAGTGAGCCGGGAGGACACTGAAGCTTTCTTT | CSVDRVSREDTEAFF
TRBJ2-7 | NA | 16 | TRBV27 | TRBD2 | TGTGCCAGCAGTCCTAGAACTAGCGGCCCCTCCTACGAGCAGTACTTC | CASSPRTSGPSYEQYF
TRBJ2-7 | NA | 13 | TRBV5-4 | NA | TGTGCCAGCAGCCCCGGGCGGGCCTACGAGCAGTACTTC | CASSPGRAYEQYF
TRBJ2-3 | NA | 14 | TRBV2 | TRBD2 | TGTGCCAGCACTAGACTTAGCGGGGGAGATACGCAGTATTTT | CASTRLSGGDTQYF
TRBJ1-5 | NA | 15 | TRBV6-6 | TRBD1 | TGTGCCAGCTCCCGGACAGGGGGTGCCAATCAGCCCCAGCATTTT | CASSRTGGANQPQHF
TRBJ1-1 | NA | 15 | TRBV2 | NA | TGTGCCAGCCGAGAACAGGTTACTATGAACACTGAAGCTTTCTTT | CASREQVTMNTEAFF
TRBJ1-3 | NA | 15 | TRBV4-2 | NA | TGTGCCAGCAGCCAAGTGGGGGGAACTGGAAACACCATATATTTT | CASSQVGGTGNTIYF
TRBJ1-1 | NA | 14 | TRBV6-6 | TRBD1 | TGTGCCAGCAGTAACAGGGGGCAGTACACTGAAGCTTTCTTT | CASSNRGQYTEAFF
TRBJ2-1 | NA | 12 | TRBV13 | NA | TGTGCCAGCAGCTTAGGCAAGGATGAGCAGTTCTTC | CASSLGKDEQFF
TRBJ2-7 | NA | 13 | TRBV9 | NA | TGTGCCAGCAGCGTTGACGCAGCCTACGAGCAGTACTTC | CASSVDAAYEQYF
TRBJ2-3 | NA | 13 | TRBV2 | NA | TGTGCCAGCAGTGACTCCAGCACAGATACGCAGTATTTT | CASSDSSTDTQYF
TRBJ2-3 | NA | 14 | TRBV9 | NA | TGTGCCAGCAGCGTAGGCCCCCCCCCAGATACGCAGTATTTT | CASSVGPPPDTQYF
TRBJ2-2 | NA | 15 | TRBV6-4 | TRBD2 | TGTGCCAGCAGTGACAGGGCGGGAGACACCGGGGAGCTGTTTTTT | CASSDRAGDTGELFF
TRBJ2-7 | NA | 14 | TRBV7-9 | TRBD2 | TGTGCCAGCAGCCGTAGCGGGGGGTCCTACGAGCAGTACTTC | CASSRSGGSYEQYF
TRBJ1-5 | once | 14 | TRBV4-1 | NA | TGCGCCAGCAGCCCCTCCCCCCGGGCGCAGCCCCAGCATTTT | CASSPSPRAQPQHF
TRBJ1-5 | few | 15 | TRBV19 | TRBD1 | TGTGCCAGTACCACCGACAGGGGCGGCAATCAGCCCCAGCATTTT | CASTTDRGGNQPQHF
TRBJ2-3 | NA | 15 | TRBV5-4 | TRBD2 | TGTGCCAGCAGCTGGACTAGCGGGAGGGCAGATACGCAGTATTTT | CASSWTSGRADTQYF
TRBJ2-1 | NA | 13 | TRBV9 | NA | TGTGCCAGCAGCGTAGGAGGCGGGATTGAGCAGTTCTTC | CASSVGGGIEQFF
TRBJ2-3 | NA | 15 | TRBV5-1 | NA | TGCGCCAGCAGCTTGGCGCAGCGGAGCACAGATACGCAGTATTTT | CASSLAQRSTDTQYF
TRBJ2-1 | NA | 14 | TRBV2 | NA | TGTGCCAGCAGTGCCCTGGCCCCCTACAATGAGCAGTTCTTC | CASSALAPYNEQFF
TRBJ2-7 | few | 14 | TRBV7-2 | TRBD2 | TGTGCCAGCAGCCCTAGCGGATCTACCTACGAGCAGTACTTC | CASSPSGSTYEQYF
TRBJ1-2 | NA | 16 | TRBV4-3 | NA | TGCGCCAGCAGCCAAGATACGGGGGGAGAGGACTATGGCTACACCTTC | CASSQDTGGEDYGYTF
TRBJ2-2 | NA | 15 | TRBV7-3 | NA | TGTGCCAGCAGCTTAAGTGGGAGTAGGGCCGGGGAGCTGTTTTTT | CASSLSGSRAGELFF
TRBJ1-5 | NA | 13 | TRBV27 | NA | TGTGCCAGCAGGATCGGGGGGAATCAGCCCCAGCATTTT | CASRIGGNQPQHF
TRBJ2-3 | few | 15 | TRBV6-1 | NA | TGTGCCAGCAGAGGCCGGACAGCTAGCACAGATACGCAGTATTTT | CASRGRTASTDTQYF
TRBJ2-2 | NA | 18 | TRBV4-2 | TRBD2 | TGTGCCCTACGGCCCCCAGTTACTAGCGGGAGTTCCACCGGGGAGCTGTTTTTT | CALRPPVTSGSSTGELFF
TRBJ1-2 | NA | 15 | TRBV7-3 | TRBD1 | TGTGCCAGCAGCCTGGGACAGGGGGCAGACTATGGCTACACCTTC | CASSLGQGADYGYTF
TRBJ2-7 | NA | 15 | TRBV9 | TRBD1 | TGTGCCAGCAGCGTAGGGTCAGGGGGAACCTACGAGCAGTACTTC | CASSVGSGGTYEQYF
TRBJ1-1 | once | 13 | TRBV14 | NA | TGTGCCAGCAGCCGCGGAATGAACACTGAAGCTTTCTTT | CASSRGMNTEAFF
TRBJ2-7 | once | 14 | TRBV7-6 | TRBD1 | TGTGCCAGCAGCCCGGGGACAGGGGGCTACGAGCAGTACTTC | CASSPGTGGYEQYF
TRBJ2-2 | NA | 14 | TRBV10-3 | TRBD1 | TGTGCCATCAGGGGGACAGGGAACGGCGGGGAGCTGTTTTTT | CAIRGTGNGGELFF
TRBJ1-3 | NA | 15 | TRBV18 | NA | TGTGCCAGCTCACCAACACAGGGAGTTGGAAACACCATATATTTT | CASSPTQGVGNTIYF
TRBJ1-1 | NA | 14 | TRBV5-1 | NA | TGCGCCAGCAGCGTTACGACAGCGAACACTGAAGCTTTCTTT | CASSVTTANTEAFF
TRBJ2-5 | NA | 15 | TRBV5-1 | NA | TGCGCCAGCAGCTTGGCCTGGGGGACCCAAGAGACCCAGTACTTC | CASSLAWGTQETQYF
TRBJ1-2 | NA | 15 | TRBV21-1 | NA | TGTGCCAGCAGCAGTAGGGTCCGGCATAAATATGGCTACACCTTC | CASSSRVRHKYGYTF
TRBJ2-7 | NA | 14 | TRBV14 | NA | TGTGCCAGCAGCCAAGGTCGGACAGGCGGGAGGCCCTCCTTC | CASSQGRTGGRPSF
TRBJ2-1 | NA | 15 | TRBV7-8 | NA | TGTGCCAGCAGTTTAGACCGGGGCTCCTACAATGAGCAGTTCTTC | CASSLDRGSYNEQFF
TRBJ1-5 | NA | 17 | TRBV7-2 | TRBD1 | TGTGCCAGCAGCTCCTCCTGGGGCAGGGGGAGCAATCAGCCCCAGCATTTT | CASSSSWGRGSNQPQHF
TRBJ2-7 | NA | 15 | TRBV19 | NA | TGTGCCAGTAGTATAGTACCTTTTTCCCCCTACGAGCAGTACTTC | CASSIVPFSPYEQYF
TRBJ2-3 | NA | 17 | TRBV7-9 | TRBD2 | TGTGCCAGCAGCCGAGGACTAGCGGGGGGGCAAACAGATACGCAGTATTTT | CASSRGLAGGQTDTQYF
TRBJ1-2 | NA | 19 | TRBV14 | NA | TGTGCCAGCAGCCAAGATCCTACAACTTGGGACACCTCTAACTATGGCTACACCTTC | CASSQDPTTWDTSNYGYTF
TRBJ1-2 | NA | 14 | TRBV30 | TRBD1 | TGTGCCTGGAGCCCGACAGGGAGTGCCTATGGCTACACCTTC | CAWSPTGSAYGYTF